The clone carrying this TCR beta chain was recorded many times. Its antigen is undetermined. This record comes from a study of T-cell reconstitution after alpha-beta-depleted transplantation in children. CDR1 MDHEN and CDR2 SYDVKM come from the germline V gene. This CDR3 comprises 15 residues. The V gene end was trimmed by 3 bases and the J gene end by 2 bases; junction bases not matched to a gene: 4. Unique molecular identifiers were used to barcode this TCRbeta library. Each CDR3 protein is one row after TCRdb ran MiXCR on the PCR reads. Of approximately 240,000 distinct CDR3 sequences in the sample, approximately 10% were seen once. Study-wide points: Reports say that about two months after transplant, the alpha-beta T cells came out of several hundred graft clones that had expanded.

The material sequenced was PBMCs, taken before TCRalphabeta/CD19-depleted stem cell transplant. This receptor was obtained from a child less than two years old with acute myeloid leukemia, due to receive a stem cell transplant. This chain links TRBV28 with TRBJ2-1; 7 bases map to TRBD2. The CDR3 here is CASSLGLSTYNEQFF. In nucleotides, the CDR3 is TGTGCCAGCAGTTTGGGACTATCGACCTACAATGAGCAGTTCTTC.